The TCR beta chain described here comes from a study of regulatory T cells in long-lasting Graves disease. Notes on the study in general: Under persistent disease, TRBV28, TRBJ1-2 and TRBJ2-5 were used preferentially.

This clonotype was detected many times. Its specificity is unknown. Relying on iRepertoire HTBI primers and Arm-PCR of CDR3 regions, the team built TCR beta libraries. Each CDR3 protein is one row after TCRdb ran MiXCR on the multiplex PCR reads. The sample holds under 300,000 distinct CDR3 sequences, 18% seen once. The time point is: newly diagnosed GD, antithyroid drugs for less than 3 months. PBMCs provided the RNA from which the TCR library was made. EDTA tubes were used for drawing about 9 milliliters of peripheral blood. Trimming shortened V by 6 bases and J by 4 bases, and 25 bases separated the two germline ends. In germline, CDR1 is MNHNS, CDR2 SASEGT. The CDR3 sequence is 18 residues long. The same data also went into a second study, on T cells in Graves' hyperthyroidism and ophthalmopathy. Turning to that study: Initially, a first-round RT-PCR of the TCR CDR3 employed the HTBI primer set.

This clonotype was obtained from a woman aged 30 to 39 with Graves disease. The sequenced sample was peripheral blood mononuclear cells (PBMCs), obtained at new diagnosis, from a patient treated with antithyroid drugs. The chain joins TRBV6-1 to TRBJ1-3; TRBD1 might be the D (5 bases). CDR3 region: CASSLPVTGTMGGNTIYF. The CDR3 DNA reads as TGTGCCAGCAGCCTGCCCGTTACCGGGACCATGGGAGGAAACACCATATATTTT.